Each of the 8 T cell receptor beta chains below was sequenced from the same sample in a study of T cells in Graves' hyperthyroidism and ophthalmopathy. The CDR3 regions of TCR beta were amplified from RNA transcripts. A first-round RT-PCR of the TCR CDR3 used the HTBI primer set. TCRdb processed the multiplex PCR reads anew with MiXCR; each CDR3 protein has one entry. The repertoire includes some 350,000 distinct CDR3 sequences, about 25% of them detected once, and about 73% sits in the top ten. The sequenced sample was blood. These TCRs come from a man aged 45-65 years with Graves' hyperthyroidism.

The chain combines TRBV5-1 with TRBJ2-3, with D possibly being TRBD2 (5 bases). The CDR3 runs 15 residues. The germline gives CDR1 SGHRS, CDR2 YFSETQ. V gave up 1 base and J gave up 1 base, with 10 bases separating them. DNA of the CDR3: TGCGCCAGCAGCTTGATTACTAGTGGCACAGATACGCAGTATTTT. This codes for CASSLITSGTDTQYF.

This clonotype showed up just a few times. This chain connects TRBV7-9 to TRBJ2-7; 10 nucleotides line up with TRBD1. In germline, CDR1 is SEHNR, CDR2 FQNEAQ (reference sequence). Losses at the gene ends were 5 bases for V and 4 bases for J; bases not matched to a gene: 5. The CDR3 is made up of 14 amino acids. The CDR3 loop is CASSGGGQGYEQYF. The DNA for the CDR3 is TGTGCCAGCAGCGGGGGGGGACAGGGGTACGAGCAGTACTTC.

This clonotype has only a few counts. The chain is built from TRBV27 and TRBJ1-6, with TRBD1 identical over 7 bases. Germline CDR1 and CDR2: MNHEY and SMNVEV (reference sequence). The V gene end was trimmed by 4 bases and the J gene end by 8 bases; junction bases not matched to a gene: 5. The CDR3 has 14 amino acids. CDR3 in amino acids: CASSWGRGDSPLHF. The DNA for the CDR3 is TGTGCCAGCAGTTGGGGCAGGGGGGATTCACCCCTCCACTTT.

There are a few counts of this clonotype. CDR3 coding DNA: TGTGCCAGTAGCCTCTCGACAGGGGGCAATCAGCCCCAGCATTTT. It yields the protein CASSLSTGGNQPQHF. The chain uses TRBV19 and TRBJ1-5; 8 nucleotides line up with TRBD1. The CDR3 is 15 amino acids. Germline V lookup: CDR1 LNHDA, CDR2 SQIVND (reference sequence). Trimming removed 6 bases from V and 2 bases from J; junction bases left unmatched: 6.

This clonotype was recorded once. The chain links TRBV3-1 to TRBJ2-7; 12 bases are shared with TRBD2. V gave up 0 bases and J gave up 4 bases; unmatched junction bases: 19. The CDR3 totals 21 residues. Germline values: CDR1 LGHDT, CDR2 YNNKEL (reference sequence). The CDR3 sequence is CASSQDPRRLAGVKVGYEQYF. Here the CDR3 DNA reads TGTGCCAGCAGCCAAGACCCCCGACGACTAGCGGGAGTAAAGGTTGGGTACGAGCAGTACTTC.

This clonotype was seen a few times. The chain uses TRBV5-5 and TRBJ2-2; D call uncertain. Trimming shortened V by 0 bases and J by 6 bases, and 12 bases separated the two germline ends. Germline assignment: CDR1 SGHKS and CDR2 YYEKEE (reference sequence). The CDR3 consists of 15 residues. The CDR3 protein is CASSLEQWMAGELFF. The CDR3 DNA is TGTGCCAGCAGCTTGGAGCAGTGGATGGCCGGGGAGCTGTTTTTT.

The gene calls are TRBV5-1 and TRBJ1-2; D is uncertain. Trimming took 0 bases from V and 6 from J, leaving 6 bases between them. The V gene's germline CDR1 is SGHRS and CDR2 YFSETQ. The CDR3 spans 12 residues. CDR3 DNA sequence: TGCGCCAGCAGCTTGGAGGACCATGGCTACACCTTC. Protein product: CASSLEDHGYTF.

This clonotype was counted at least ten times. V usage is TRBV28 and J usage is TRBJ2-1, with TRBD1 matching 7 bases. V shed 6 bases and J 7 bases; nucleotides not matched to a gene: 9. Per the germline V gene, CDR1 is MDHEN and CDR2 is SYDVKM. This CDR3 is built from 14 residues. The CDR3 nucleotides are TGTGCCAGCAGCCTCTCGACAGGGATGAATGAGCAGTTCTTC. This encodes CASSLSTGMNEQFF.